Sequencing of this T cell receptor beta chain was carried out in a study of cytomegalovirus exposure and HLA in healthy donors. Study context: Researchers previously reported finding fewer than 140 million unique TCR beta sequences from about 170 million T cells. Study-wide findings and caveats: According to an earlier analysis, most TCR beta V segments yielded productive rearrangements about 90% or about 30% of the time. CMV antigen specificity was confirmed in vitro for three CMV-associated chains.

The PCR employed 60 Vbeta primers together with 13 Jbeta primers. Libraries were prepared by immunoSEQ multiplex PCR; TCRdb keeps only in-frame clonotypes and omits some of them. Here the sample spans tens of thousands of clones, 85% to 95% being singletons. Per the germline V gene, CDR1 is LNHDA and CDR2 is SQIVND (reference sequence). V was clipped by 5 bases and J by 5 bases; unmatched bases: 11. This CDR3 has 16 amino acids. Remarks on this clone: Antigen: not known.

This chain joins TRBV19 and TRBJ2-3; TRBD1 aligns across 9 bases. The clonotype comes from a woman under 30 in good health and CMV-seronegative. The source material was PBMCs. CDR3 coding DNA: TGTGCCAGTAGTGTCGCCGGGACAGGGTTGGTAGATACGCAGTATTTT. Translation gives CASSVAGTGLVDTQYF.